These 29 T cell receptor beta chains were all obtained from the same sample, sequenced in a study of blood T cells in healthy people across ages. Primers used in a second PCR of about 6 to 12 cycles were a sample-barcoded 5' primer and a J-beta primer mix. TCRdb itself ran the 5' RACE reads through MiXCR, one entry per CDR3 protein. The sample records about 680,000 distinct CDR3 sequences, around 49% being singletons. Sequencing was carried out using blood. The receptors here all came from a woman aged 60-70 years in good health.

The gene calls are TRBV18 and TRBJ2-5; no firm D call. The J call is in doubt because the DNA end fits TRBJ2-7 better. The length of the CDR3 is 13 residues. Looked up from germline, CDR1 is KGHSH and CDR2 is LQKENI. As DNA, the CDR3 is TGTGCCAGCTCACCGCACCAGAACGACGAGCAGTACTTC. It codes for CASSPHQNDEQYF.

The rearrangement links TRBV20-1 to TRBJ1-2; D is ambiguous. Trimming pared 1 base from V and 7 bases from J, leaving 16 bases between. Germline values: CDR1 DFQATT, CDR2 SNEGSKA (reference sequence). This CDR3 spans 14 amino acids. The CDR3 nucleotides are TGCAGTGCTAGAGGTGGCGGCGGGCGGCGTGGCTACACCTTC. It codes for CSARGGGGRRGYTF.

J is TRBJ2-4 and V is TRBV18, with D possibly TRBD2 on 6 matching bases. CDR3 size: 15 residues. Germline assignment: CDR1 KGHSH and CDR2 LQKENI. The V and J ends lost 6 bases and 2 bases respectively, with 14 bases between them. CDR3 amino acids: CASSPPGGPKNIQYF. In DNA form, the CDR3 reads TGTGCCAGCTCGCCCCCCGGAGGGCCCAAAAACATTCAGTACTTC. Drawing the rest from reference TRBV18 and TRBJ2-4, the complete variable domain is NAGVMQNPRHLVRRRGQEARLRCSPMKGHSHVYWYRQLPEEGLKFMVYLQKENIIDESGMPKERFSAEFPKEGPSILRIQQVVRGDSAAYFCASSPPGGPKNIQYFGAGTRLSVL.

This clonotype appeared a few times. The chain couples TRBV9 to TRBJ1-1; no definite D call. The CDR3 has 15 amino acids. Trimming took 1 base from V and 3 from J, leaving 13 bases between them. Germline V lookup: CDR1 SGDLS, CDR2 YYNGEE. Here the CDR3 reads CASSVSFNRDTEAFF. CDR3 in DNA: TGTGCCAGCAGCGTATCGTTTAATCGGGACACTGAAGCTTTCTTT.

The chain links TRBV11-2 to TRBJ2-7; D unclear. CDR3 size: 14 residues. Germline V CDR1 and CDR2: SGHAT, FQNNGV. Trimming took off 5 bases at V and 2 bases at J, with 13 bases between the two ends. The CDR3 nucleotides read TGTGCCAGCAGCCCCTGGGGTATTACCTACGAGCAGTACTTC. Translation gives CASSPWGITYEQYF.

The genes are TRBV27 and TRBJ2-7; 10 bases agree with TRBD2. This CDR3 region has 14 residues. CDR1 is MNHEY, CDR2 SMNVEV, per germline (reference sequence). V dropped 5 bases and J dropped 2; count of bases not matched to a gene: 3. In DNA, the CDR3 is TGTGCCAGCAGTCCTAGCGGGAGTCCCTACGAGCAGTACTTC. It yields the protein CASSPSGSPYEQYF.

CDR3 bases: TGTGCCAGCAGAGGTTACACGCCCCTCCACTTT. Translation gives CASRGYTPLHF. The chain joins TRBV28 to TRBJ1-6; D remains unclear. The CDR3 has 11 residues. Deletions cut 6 bases from V and 13 bases from J, with 10 bases between. Germline V gene lookup returns CDR1 MDHEN and CDR2 SYDVKM.

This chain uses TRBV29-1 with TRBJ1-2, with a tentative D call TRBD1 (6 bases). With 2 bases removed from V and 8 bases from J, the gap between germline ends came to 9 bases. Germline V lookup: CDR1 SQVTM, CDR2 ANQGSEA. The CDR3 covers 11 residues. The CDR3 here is CSVERGNGYTF. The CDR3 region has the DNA TGCAGCGTTGAAAGGGGGAACGGCTACACCTTC.

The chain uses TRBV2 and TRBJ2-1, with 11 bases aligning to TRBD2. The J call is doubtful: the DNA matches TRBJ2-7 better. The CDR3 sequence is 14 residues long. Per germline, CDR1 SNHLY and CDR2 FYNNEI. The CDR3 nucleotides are TGTGCCAGCGGCGGGACTAGCGGAACCAATGAGCAGTACTTC. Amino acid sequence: CASGGTSGTNEQYF.

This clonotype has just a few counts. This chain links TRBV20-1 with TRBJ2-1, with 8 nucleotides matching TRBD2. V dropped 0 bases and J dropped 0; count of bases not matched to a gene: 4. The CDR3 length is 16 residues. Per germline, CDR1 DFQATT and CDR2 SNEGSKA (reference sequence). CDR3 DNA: TGCAGTGCTAGAGACTACCGGGGGGGCTCCTACAATGAGCAGTTCTTC. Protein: CSARDYRGGSYNEQFF.

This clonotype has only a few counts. The CDR3 reads CSAREGTGTAKNIQYF. CDR3 coding DNA: TGCAGTGCTAGAGAAGGAACCGGGACAGCCAAAAACATTCAGTACTTC. The chain uses TRBV20-1 and TRBJ2-4; either TRBD1 or TRBD2 may supply D (5 bases each). In germline, CDR1 is DFQATT, CDR2 SNEGSKA (reference sequence). V was clipped by 0 bases and J by 0 bases, with 12 bases between them. The CDR3 is 16 residues long.

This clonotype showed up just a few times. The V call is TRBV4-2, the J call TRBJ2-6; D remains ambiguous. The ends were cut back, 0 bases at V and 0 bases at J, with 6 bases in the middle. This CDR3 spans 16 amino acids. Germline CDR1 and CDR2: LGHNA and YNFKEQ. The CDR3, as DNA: TGTGCCAGCAGCCAAGAATGGATCTCTGGGGCCAACGTCCTGACTTTC. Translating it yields CASSQEWISGANVLTF.

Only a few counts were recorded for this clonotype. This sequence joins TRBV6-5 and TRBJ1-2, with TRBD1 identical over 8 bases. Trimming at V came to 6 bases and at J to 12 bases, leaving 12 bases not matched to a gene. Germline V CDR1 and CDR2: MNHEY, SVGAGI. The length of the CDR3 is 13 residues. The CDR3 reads CASRPRTGLVHTF. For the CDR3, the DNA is TGTGCCAGCAGACCCAGGACAGGGTTGGTTCACACCTTC.

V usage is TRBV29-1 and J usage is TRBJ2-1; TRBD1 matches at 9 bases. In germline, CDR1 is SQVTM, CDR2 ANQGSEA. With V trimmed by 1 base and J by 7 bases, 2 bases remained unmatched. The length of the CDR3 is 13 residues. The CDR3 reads CSVEVDRGNEQFF. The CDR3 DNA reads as TGCAGCGTTGAAGTCGACAGGGGGAATGAGCAGTTCTTC.

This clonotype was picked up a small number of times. CDR3: CSVSNRDRDEAFF. The CDR3 nucleotides read TGCAGCGTTTCGAACCGGGACAGGGATGAAGCTTTCTTT. This chain uses TRBV29-1 with TRBJ1-1, with 9 bases that match TRBD1. CDR1 SQVTM and CDR2 ANQGSEA come from the germline V gene. The junction had 8 bases not matched to a gene; V was cut back by 5 bases and J by 7 bases. The length of the CDR3 is 13 residues.

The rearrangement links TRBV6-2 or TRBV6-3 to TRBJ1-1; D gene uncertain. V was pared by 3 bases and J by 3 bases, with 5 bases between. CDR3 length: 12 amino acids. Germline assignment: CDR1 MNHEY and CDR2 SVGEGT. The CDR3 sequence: CASSYMDTEAFF. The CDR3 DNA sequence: TGTGCCAGCAGTTATATGGACACTGAAGCTTTCTTT.

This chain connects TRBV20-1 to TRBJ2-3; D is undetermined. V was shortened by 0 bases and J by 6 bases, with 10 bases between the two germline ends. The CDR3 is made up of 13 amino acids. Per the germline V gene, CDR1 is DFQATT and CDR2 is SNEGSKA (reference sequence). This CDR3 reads CSARDPTKDTQYF. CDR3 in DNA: TGCAGTGCTAGAGACCCGACCAAGGATACGCAGTATTTT.

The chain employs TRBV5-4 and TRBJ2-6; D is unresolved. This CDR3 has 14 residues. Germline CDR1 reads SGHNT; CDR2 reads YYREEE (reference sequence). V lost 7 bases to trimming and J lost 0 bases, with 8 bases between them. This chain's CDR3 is CASGSSSGANVLTF. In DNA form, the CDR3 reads TGTGCCAGCGGCTCCAGCTCTGGGGCCAACGTCCTGACTTTC.

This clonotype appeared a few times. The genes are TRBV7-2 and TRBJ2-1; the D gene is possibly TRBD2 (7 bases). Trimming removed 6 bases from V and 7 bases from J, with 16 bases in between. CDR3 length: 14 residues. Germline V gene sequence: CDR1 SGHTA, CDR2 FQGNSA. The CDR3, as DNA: TGTGCCAGCAGGGGGGGGGGCTCCTTGAATGAGCAGTTCTTC. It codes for CASRGGGSLNEQFF.

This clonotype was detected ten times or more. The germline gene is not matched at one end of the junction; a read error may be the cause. The CDR3 loop is CASSLGLAGFYEQYF. The CDR3 DNA is TGTGCCAGCAGTTTGGGACTAGCGGGGTTCTACGAGCAGTACTTC. V usage is TRBV5-1 and J usage is TRBJ2-7; 13 bases are a match to TRBD2. CDR1 is SGHRS, CDR2 YFSETQ, per germline. The length of the CDR3 is 15 residues.

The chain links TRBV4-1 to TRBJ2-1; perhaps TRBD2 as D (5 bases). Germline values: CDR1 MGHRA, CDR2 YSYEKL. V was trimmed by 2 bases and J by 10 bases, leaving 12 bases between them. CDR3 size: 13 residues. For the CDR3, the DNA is TGCGCCAGCAGCCAATCCGGGAACCCCGAGCAGTTCTTC. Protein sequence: CASSQSGNPEQFF.

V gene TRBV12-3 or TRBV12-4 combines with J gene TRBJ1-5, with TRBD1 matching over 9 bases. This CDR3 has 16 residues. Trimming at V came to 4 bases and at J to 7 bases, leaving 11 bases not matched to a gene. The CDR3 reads CASSYSGTGLKQPQHF. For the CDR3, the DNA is TGTGCCAGCAGTTACTCCGGGACAGGGTTGAAACAGCCCCAGCATTTT.

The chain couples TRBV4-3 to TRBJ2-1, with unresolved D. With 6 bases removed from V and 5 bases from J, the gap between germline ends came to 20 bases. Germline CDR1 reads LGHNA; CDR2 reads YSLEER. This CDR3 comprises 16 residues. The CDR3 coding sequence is TGCGCCAGCAGTCACCCCGGGCGCCAAGCTAACAATGAGCAGTTCTTC. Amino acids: CASSHPGRQANNEQFF.

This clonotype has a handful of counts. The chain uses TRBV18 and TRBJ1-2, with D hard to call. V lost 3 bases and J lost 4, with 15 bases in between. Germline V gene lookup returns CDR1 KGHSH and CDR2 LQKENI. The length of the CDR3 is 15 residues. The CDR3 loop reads CASSPSQDRSYGYTF. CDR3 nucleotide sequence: TGTGCCAGCTCACCCTCTCAGGACCGTAGCTATGGCTACACCTTC.

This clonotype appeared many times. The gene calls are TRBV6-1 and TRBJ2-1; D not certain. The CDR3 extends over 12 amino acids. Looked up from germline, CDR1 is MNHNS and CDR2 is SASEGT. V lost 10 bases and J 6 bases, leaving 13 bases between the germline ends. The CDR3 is CATNDRSNEQFF. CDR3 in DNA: TGTGCCACCAATGATAGATCCAATGAGCAGTTCTTC.

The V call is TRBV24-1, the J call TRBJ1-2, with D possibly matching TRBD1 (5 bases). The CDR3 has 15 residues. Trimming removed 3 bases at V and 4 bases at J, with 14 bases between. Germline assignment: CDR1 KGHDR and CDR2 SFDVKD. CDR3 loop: CATSDRSGTFYGYTF. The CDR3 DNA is TGTGCCACCAGTGATCGATCCGGGACGTTCTATGGCTACACCTTC.

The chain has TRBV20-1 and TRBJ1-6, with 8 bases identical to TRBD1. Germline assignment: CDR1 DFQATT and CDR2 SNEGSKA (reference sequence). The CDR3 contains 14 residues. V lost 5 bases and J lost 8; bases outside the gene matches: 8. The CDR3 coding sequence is TGCAGTGCTTTCCCGGACAGGGAACATTCACCCCTCCACTTT. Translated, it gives CSAFPDREHSPLHF.

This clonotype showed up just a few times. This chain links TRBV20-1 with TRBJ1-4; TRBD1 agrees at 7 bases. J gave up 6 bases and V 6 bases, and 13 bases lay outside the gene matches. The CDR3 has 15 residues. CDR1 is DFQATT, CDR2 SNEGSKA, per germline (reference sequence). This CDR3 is CSAKQGRNFDEKLFF. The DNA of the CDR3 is TGCAGTGCAAAACAGGGGAGGAACTTTGATGAAAAACTGTTTTTT.

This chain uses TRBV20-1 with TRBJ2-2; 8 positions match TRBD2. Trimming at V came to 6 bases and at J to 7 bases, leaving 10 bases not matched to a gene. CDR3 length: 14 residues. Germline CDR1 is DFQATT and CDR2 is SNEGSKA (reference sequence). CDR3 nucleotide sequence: TGCAGTGCCAAACGGCAGCGGGAGTTCGGGGAGCTGTTTTTT. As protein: CSAKRQREFGELFF.